The clone carrying this T cell receptor (beta chain) was picked up a small number of times. The CDR3 is 14 amino acids. CDR1 SEHNR and CDR2 FQNEAQ come from the germline V gene (reference sequence). Trimming pared 1 base from V and 9 bases from J, leaving 13 bases between. The sample comes from a study of blood T cells in healthy people across ages. PCR was performed a second time for about 7 to 12 cycles using a sample-barcoded 5' primer and a J-beta primer mix. TCRdb redid the calling of the 5' RACE reads with MiXCR, one entry per CDR3 protein. The sample carries 1.6 million or so distinct CDR3 sequences, almost 35% recorded once.

This sequence was found in a woman aged 25 to 39 in good health. The genes are TRBV7-9 and TRBJ2-1; the D gene could be TRBD1 or TRBD2 (5 bases each). Sequencing was carried out using blood. CDR3 in amino acids: CASSLGRGSGEQFF. CDR3 in DNA: TGTGCCAGCAGCTTAGGACGGGGCTCGGGTGAGCAGTTCTTC.